What follows describes a single T cell receptor beta chain. Antigen: not known. Produced via immunoSEQ multiplex PCR; TCRdb's table is partial and in-frame only. Among about 480,000 clones, about 79% were seen once, and the ten largest hold around 12%. The data were obtained in a study of shared clonotypes between healthy human individuals. Per the germline V gene, CDR1 is MRHNA and CDR2 is SNTAGT. The ends lost 4 bases at V and 0 bases at J; junction bases unmatched: 18. The CDR3 contains 20 residues. Overall study findings and caveats: Among donors, clonotype sharing was expected to be affected by sequencing depth.

This TCR derives from a woman in her forties in good health. Some clones in this sample may be carry-over from other donors' samples. What was sequenced was PBMCs. This chain joins TRBV6-4 and TRBJ2-3; 8 bases align to TRBD2. CDR3 in DNA: TGTGCCAGCAGTGCCGGGTGGGAGTATACTAGCGGTCGTAGCACAGATACGCAGTATTTT. Translated, it gives CASSAGWEYTSGRSTDTQYF.